A single sample is the source of the 27 T cell receptor beta chains below, sequenced in a study of blood T cell repertoires in COVID-19 (dated by TCRdb to the early 2020s). Receptor amplification or capture employed the immunoSEQ multiplex PCR assay. Here the immuneACCESS table is served through TCRdb, limited to in-frame sequences with V and J called. Missing clones are a known gap in these copies; in checked studies unresolved V genes cover under half, and the rest lacks a known reason. The sample table holds 70,000 or so clones, of which around 90% were seen once. Of the sample, about a tenth falls within the top ten clones. Input material: peripheral blood. These receptor sequences come from a young woman with acute or convalescent COVID-19.

The chain uses TRBV13 and TRBJ1-2; 9 nucleotides agree with TRBD1. This CDR3 is built from 16 residues. The V segment lost 4 bases and the J segment 9 bases; nucleotides outside the gene matches: 15. The V gene's germline CDR1 is PRHDT and CDR2 FYEKMQ (reference sequence). The CDR3 reads CASSSGQGPPPESYTF. DNA for the CDR3: TGTGCCAGCAGCTCAGGACAGGGGCCTCCGCCGGAAAGCTACACCTTC.

The V and J genes are TRBV4-1 and TRBJ1-3, with 8 bases aligning to TRBD1. The germline V gene encodes CDR1 MGHRA and CDR2 YSYEKL. The J segment lost 0 bases and the V segment lost 0 bases, leaving 10 bases of the junction unmatched. The CDR3 is 19 residues long. Here the CDR3 DNA reads TGCGCCAGCAGCCAAGATCTTGGACAGGGAACTAGCTCTGGAAACACCATATATTTT. Protein sequence: CASSQDLGQGTSSGNTIYF.

The chain recombines TRBV5-6 with TRBJ1-1, with D unresolved. V was shortened by 7 bases and J by 1 base, with 8 bases between the two germline ends. The germline V gene encodes CDR1 SGHDT and CDR2 YYEEEE. The CDR3 consists of 12 residues. The CDR3 DNA follows: TGTGCCAGCCAACTCGGGAACACTGAAGCTTTCTTT. Amino acids: CASQLGNTEAFF.

The rearrangement joins TRBV3-1 (or the pseudogene TRBV3-2) to TRBJ2-1; tentative D call: TRBD2 (7 bases). With 4 bases removed from V and 0 bases from J, the gap between germline ends came to 13 bases. This CDR3 has 16 amino acids. The germline V gene has CDR1 LGHDT and CDR2 YNNKEL (reference sequence). CDR3 DNA: TGTGCCAGCAGCCTTGGGGGGGGGCGCTCCTACAATGAGCAGTTCTTC. This encodes CASSLGGGRSYNEQFF.

The chain links TRBV7-2 to TRBJ1-1; D possibly corresponds to TRBD1 (5 bases). CDR3 size: 12 residues. V lost 5 bases and J 11 bases, leaving 15 bases between the germline ends. Germline-derived CDR1 and CDR2 are SGHTA and FQGNSA. The CDR3 protein is CASSPQGGDAFF. The CDR3 DNA reads TGTGCCAGCAGCCCCCAGGGCGGGGACGCTTTCTTT.

The chain recombines TRBV30 with TRBJ1-5; the D is unclear. Trimming left V 1 base short and J 0 bases short, with 4 bases between. Germline CDR1 and CDR2: GTSNPN and SVGIG (reference sequence). The CDR3 sequence is 13 residues long. The CDR3 loop reads CAWSGGSNQPQHF. The CDR3 region has the DNA TGTGCCTGGAGTGGCGGTAGCAATCAGCCCCAGCATTTT.

This clone was found once. The chain joins TRBV28 to TRBJ2-1, with D possibly TRBD2 on 7 matching bases. This CDR3 is 15 amino acids long. In germline, CDR1 is MDHEN, CDR2 SYDVKM. Trimming pared 5 bases from V and 4 bases from J, leaving 15 bases between. The CDR3 DNA reads TGTGCCAGCAGTCCCCGCGGGGGCCTTTACAATGAGCAGTTCTTC. Encoded protein: CASSPRGGLYNEQFF.

The V gene is TRBV3-1 (or the pseudogene TRBV3-2), the J gene TRBJ1-1; TRBD1 might be the D (5 bases). With 3 bases removed from V and 6 bases from J, the gap between germline ends came to 8 bases. The CDR3 sequence is 12 residues long. Germline V gene sequence: CDR1 LGHDT, CDR2 YNNKEL (reference sequence). The CDR3 protein is CASSHRDSEAFF. The DNA of the CDR3 is TGTGCCAGCAGCCACCGGGACTCTGAAGCTTTCTTT.

This sequence joins TRBV5-5 and TRBJ2-7; the D gene is possibly TRBD1 (5 bases). V lost 5 bases and J lost 3, with 18 bases in between. The CDR3 extends over 15 amino acids. CDR1 is SGHKS, CDR2 YYEKEE, per germline (reference sequence). CDR3: CASSSDTLFNYEQYF. CDR3 in DNA: TGTGCCAGCAGTTCGGACACGCTCTTTAACTACGAGCAGTACTTC.

The rearrangement uses TRBV24-1 and TRBJ2-3; 11 nucleotides line up with TRBD2. The CDR3 runs to 15 residues. The germline CDR1 and CDR2 sequences are KGHDR and SFDVKD. V was clipped by 6 bases and J by 4 bases; unmatched bases: 5. CDR3: CATSKPGLAADTQYF. The CDR3 bases are TGTGCCACCAGTAAACCGGGACTAGCGGCAGATACGCAGTATTTT.

The genes are TRBV4-1 and TRBJ1-6; 7 bases are a match to TRBD1. The CDR3 sequence is 15 residues long. Germline CDR1 and CDR2: MGHRA and YSYEKL. V lost 4 bases and J lost 3; bases outside the gene matches: 3. DNA of the CDR3: TGCGCCAGCAGCCCACAGGGGTTCTATAATTCACCCCTCCACTTT. Encoded protein: CASSPQGFYNSPLHF.

The chain joins TRBV29-1 to TRBJ2-3, with D hard to call. The CDR3 extends over 10 amino acids. The V end lost 6 bases, the J end lost 2 bases, and 3 bases lay between the germline ends. CDR1 is SQVTM and CDR2 is ANQGSEA in the germline V gene. The CDR3: CSVYTDTQYF. The CDR3 DNA sequence: TGCAGCGTCTACACAGATACGCAGTATTTT.

The genes are TRBV7-6 and TRBJ2-5, with D possibly matching TRBD2 (6 bases). The CDR3 runs 13 residues. V was clipped by 5 bases and J by 7 bases, with 14 bases between them. In germline, CDR1 is SGHVS, CDR2 FNYEAQ. The CDR3 here is CASSLRWGGTQYF. DNA for the CDR3: TGTGCCAGCAGCCTACGCTGGGGAGGGACCCAGTACTTC.

The chain joins TRBV6-6 to TRBJ2-7, with TRBD1 matching over 7 bases. The junction had 5 bases not matched to a gene; V was cut back by 0 bases and J by 0 bases. Germline loops: CDR1 MNHNY, CDR2 SVGAGI (reference sequence). The CDR3 runs to 16 residues. CDR3 residues: CASSYSSWDSSYEQYF. The CDR3 coding sequence is TGTGCCAGCAGTTACTCCAGTTGGGACAGCTCCTACGAGCAGTACTTC.

The chain has TRBV6-6 and TRBJ2-2; D unresolved. With 3 bases removed from V and 6 bases from J, the gap between germline ends came to 11 bases. This CDR3 comprises 14 residues. The germline CDR1 and CDR2 sequences are MNHNY and SVGAGI (reference sequence). CDR3 amino acids: CASSYFVRSGELFF. The CDR3 region has the DNA TGTGCCAGCAGTTATTTCGTTCGGTCCGGGGAGCTGTTTTTT.

This clone was seen only a few times. The gene calls are TRBV5-8 and TRBJ1-1, with D unclear. This CDR3 spans 17 amino acids. V was cut by 4 bases and J by 5 bases, with 24 bases left in between. Per germline, CDR1 SGHTS and CDR2 YDEGEE. CDR3 nucleotide sequence: TGTGCCAGCAGCCATACACCGTTTGGCAGGAGGTTTACTGAAGCTTTCTTT. Its protein product is CASSHTPFGRRFTEAFF.

The CDR3 DNA reads TGTGCCAGCAGCTTAGTGAGAGCGCGGGAGGTGGGACGGCAGTTCTTC. This codes for CASSLVRAREVGRQFF. The V call is TRBV7-2, the J call TRBJ2-1; TRBD2 matches at 8 bases. This CDR3 comprises 16 residues. Germline V gene data show CDR1 as SGHTA and CDR2 as FQGNSA. J gave up 12 bases and V 1 base, and 14 bases lay outside the gene matches.

The J gene is TRBJ2-7, the V gene TRBV5-8; D gene unclear. Germline V gives CDR1 SGHTS, CDR2 YDEGEE. CDR3 length equals 14 residues. V lost 0 bases, J lost 0 bases, and 7 bases lay in between. CDR3 DNA: TGTGCCAGCAGCTTGGTGCGCACCTCCTACGAGCAGTACTTC. Translated, it gives CASSLVRTSYEQYF.

V and J are TRBV9 and TRBJ1-2, with 10 bases identical to TRBD1. With V trimmed by 4 bases and J by 5 bases, 8 bases remained unmatched. The V gene's germline CDR1 is SGDLS and CDR2 YYNGEE. The CDR3 extends over 15 amino acids. CDR3 in amino acids: CASSSGTGETYGYTF. The CDR3, as DNA: TGTGCCAGCAGCTCCGGGACAGGGGAGACGTATGGCTACACCTTC. The complete variable domain, with remaining parts taken from reference TRBV9 and TRBJ1-2, reads DSGVTQTPKHLITATGQRVTLRCSPRSGDLSVYWYQQSLDQGLQFLIQYYNGEERAKGNILERFSAQQFPDLHSELNLSSLELGDSALYFCASSSGTGETYGYTFGSGTRLTVV.

The chain is built from TRBV5-1 and TRBJ1-1; the D is unclear. The CDR3 contains 18 residues. V was pared by 2 bases and J by 0 bases, with 20 bases between. CDR1 and CDR2 (germline): SGHRS, YFSETQ. The CDR3 DNA follows: TGCGCCAGCAGCTTACGTGGGCCCCCGCGTGTGATGAACACTGAAGCTTTCTTT. It is translated as CASSLRGPPRVMNTEAFF.

The V call is TRBV18, the J call TRBJ2-2; a weak D match, TRBD2 (6 bases). V lost 1 base and J lost 4, with 13 bases in between. Germline values: CDR1 KGHSH, CDR2 LQKENI. This CDR3 contains 16 residues. CDR3 DNA: TGTGCCAGCTCACCACTAATTACTAGCAGCACCGGGGAGCTGTTTTTT. Translating gives CASSPLITSSTGELFF.

The chain has TRBV6-6 and TRBJ1-5; the match to TRBD1 covers 12 bases. The CDR3 sequence is 23 residues long. Looked up from germline, CDR1 is MNHNY and CDR2 is SVGAGI (reference sequence). The J segment lost 2 bases and the V segment lost 5 bases, leaving 25 bases of the junction unmatched. The CDR3 here is CASSLGGFRTGTGGFDGNQPQHF. The CDR3, as DNA: TGTGCCAGCAGTCTGGGGGGATTCAGAACCGGGACAGGGGGCTTCGATGGCAATCAGCCCCAGCATTTT.

V is TRBV6-2 or TRBV6-3 and J is TRBJ1-5; perhaps TRBD1 as D (6 bases). The CDR3 has 19 amino acids. Germline CDR1 and CDR2: MNHEY and SVGEGT. Trimming cost V 0 bases and J 0 bases, with 18 bases left between them. In DNA, the CDR3 is TGTGCCAGCAGTTACTCGACTGGGGGCGCAGGTTATAGCAATCAGCCCCAGCATTTT. Protein sequence: CASSYSTGGAGYSNQPQHF.

The chain combines TRBV5-1 with TRBJ2-1; TRBD2 might be the D (6 bases). The CDR3 loop spans 14 amino acids. The germline V gene encodes CDR1 SGHRS and CDR2 YFSETQ. V was pared by 1 base and J by 2 bases, with 7 bases between. As DNA, the CDR3 is TGCGCCAGCAGCTTGCCGGGGGCCTACAATGAGCAGTTCTTC. Its translation is CASSLPGAYNEQFF.

On this clone itself: One junction end disagrees with the germline gene, perhaps due to a read error. The chain carries TRBV6-5 and TRBJ2-5; 7 bases line up with TRBD2. The CDR3 length is 15 residues. CDR1 MNHEY and CDR2 SVGAGI come from the germline V gene. Here the CDR3 DNA reads TGTACCAGCAGCCCGCTCGGGGGACTACAAGAGACCCAGTACTTC. It codes for CTSSPLGGLQETQYF.

In its sample, this clone was seen once. The chain carries TRBV19 and TRBJ2-2, with TRBD1 matching 9 bases. Germline CDR1 reads LNHDA; CDR2 reads SQIVND (reference sequence). The CDR3 is 15 amino acids. The ends lost 5 bases at V and 7 bases at J; junction bases unmatched: 8. The CDR3 reads CASSGTGSIGGELFF. CDR3 in DNA: TGTGCCAGTAGTGGGACAGGGTCTATTGGCGGGGAGCTGTTTTTT. The full variable domain, with the rest looked up from reference TRBV19 and TRBJ2-2, is DGGITQSPKYLFRKEGQNVTLSCEQNLNHDAMYWYRQDPGQGLRLIYYSQIVNDFQKGDIAEGYSVSREKKESFPLTVTSAQKNPTAFYLCASSGTGSIGGELFFGEGSRLTVL.

The J gene is TRBJ2-1, the V gene TRBV9, with TRBD2 as a possible D gene (5 bases). Per germline, CDR1 SGDLS and CDR2 YYNGEE. V lost 0 bases to trimming and J lost 0 bases, with 13 bases between them. CDR3 length equals 17 residues. The DNA for the CDR3 is TGTGCCAGCAGCGTAGGAAGCGGTGACAACTCCTACAATGAGCAGTTCTTC. Translation gives CASSVGSGDNSYNEQFF. Filled out from reference TRBV9 and TRBJ2-1, the complete variable domain reads DSGVTQTPKHLITATGQRVTLRCSPRSGDLSVYWYQQSLDQGLQFLIQYYNGEERAKGNILERFSAQQFPDLHSELNLSSLELGDSALYFCASSVGSGDNSYNEQFFGPGTRLTVL.